The entry below describes one TCR beta chain. The CDR3 loop spans 13 amino acids. The V end was cut by 6 bases, the J end by 3 bases, with 12 bases between. The germline CDR1 and CDR2 sequences are MNHNS and SASEGT. The data derive from a study of technical replicates of blood from a few donors. Sequencing was performed with immunoSEQ multiplex PCR; in TCRdb, only in-frame clones are kept and a portion is missing. The table lists more than 75,000 clones, 96% of them singletons. The chain links TRBV6-1 to TRBJ2-7, with D hard to call. This receptor was identified in a human donor in good health. The specimen was T cells isolated from PBMCs. The DNA of the CDR3 is TGTGCCAGCAGGGAACTCGTTTACTACGAGCAGTACTTC. Residues: CASRELVYYEQYF.